This T cell receptor (beta chain) was found in a study of CD8 T cells in Susac syndrome. The V end lost 0 bases, the J end lost 5 bases, and 6 bases lay between the germline ends. The CDR3 covers 12 residues. Germline V lookup: CDR1 GTSNPN, CDR2 SVGIG (reference sequence). It was with random hexamers that about 0.45 to 1 ug RNA was reverse transcribed. TCRdb called the immunoSEQ multiplex PCR reads again in MiXCR, with one record for every CDR3 protein. The table has about 140,000 distinct CDR3 sequences, around 94% seen once; the top ten hold 0.27%. V gene TRBV30 combines with J gene TRBJ2-3; no clear D gene. The sequenced material came from CD8+ T cells from PBMCs. The TCR comes from a human donor in good health. CDR3 sequence (DNA): TGTGCCTGGAGTGTACTGGGAGATACGCAGTATTTT. Amino acids: CAWSVLGDTQYF.